The present T cell receptor beta chain was sequenced within a study of blood T cell repertoires in COVID-19. V lost 6 bases and J lost 6, with 14 bases in between. The CDR3 consists of 13 residues. Per the germline V gene, CDR1 is MDHEN and CDR2 is SYDVKM. Sequenced by immunoSEQ multiplex PCR; TCRdb stores in-frame clones only, minus some. The profile shows approximately 97,000 clones, approximately 85% of them singletons. J is TRBJ1-1 and V is TRBV28; D not resolved. The receptor's source is a human donor in a cohort sampled during active COVID-19. The specimen was peripheral blood. Written as DNA, the CDR3 is TGTGCCAGCAGGGGTCCTCGGAGGGCTGAAGCTTTCTTT. As protein: CASRGPRRAEAFF. The full variable domain, in which reference TRBV28 and TRBJ1-1 provide the parts outside the CDR3, is DVKVTQSSRYLVKRTGEKVFLECVQDMDHENMFWYRQDPGLGLRLIYFSYDVKMKEKGDIPEGYSVSREKKERFSLILESASTNQTSMYLCASRGPRRAEAFFGQGTRLTVV.